This T cell receptor (beta chain) was profiled in a study of shared clonotypes between healthy human individuals. As for the study in general: The study used three CD4 naive, three CD4 memory, two CD8 naive and one CD8 memory plate per donor.

Trimming shortened V by 1 base and J by 8 bases, and 18 bases separated the two germline ends. Germline V CDR1 and CDR2: SGHDN, FVKESK. There are 16 residues in the CDR3. This clone occurred once. Antigen: not known. Measured with immunoSEQ multiplex PCR; TCRdb has only the in-frame clones, and not every one. The table has approximately 320,000 clones, 74% seen once. Notes on the study in general: Tissue TCR repertoires likely differ from these blood-only repertoires. Among the subsets, naive ones generally showed larger estimated richness than memory ones.

The gene calls are TRBV14 and TRBJ1-3, with D uncertain. The sequence came from a man aged 25-45 years in good health. The sequencing input was memory CD4+ T cells sorted from blood. The sample's subset: CD45RA-negative fraction. The DNA of the CDR3 is TGTGCCAGCAGCCAAGTCAGGATAGTTGATCGGTACACCATATATTTT. It codes for CASSQVRIVDRYTIYF.